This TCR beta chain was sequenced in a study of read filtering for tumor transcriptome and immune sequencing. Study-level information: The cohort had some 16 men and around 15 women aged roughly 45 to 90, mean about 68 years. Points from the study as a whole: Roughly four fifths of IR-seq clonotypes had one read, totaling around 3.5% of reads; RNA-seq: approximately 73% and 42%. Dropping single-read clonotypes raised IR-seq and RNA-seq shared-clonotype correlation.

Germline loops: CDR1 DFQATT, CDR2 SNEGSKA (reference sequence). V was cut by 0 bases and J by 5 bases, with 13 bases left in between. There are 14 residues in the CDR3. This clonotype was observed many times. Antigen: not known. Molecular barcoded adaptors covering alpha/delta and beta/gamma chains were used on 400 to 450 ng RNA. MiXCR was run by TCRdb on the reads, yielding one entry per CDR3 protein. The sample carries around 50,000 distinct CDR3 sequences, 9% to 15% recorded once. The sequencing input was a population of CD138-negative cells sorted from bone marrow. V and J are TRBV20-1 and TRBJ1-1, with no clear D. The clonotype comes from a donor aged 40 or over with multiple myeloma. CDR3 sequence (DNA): TGCAGTGCTAGAGAAAAACGTAGACGGACTGAAGCTTTCTTT. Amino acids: CSAREKRRRTEAFF.